These 7 T cell receptor beta chains were all obtained from the same sample, sequenced in a study of CD8 T cells in Susac syndrome (dated by TCRdb to about 2019). The library was produced with the immunoSEQ multiplex PCR assay. RNA was extracted using the RNeasy kit, and roughly 0.5 to 1 microgram was reverse transcribed with random hexamers. TCRdb applied fastp at Q25 and MiXCR to the public reads, then kept only in-frame beta chains. Each entry merges the rows of one CDR3 protein and shows their most common DNA and genes. This sample is represented by approximately 190,000 distinct CDR3 sequences; around 93% of them were singletons. The ten largest clonotypes hold approximately 0.15% of the sample. The sequencing input was CD8+ T cells from PBMCs. These receptors all stem from a human donor with Susac syndrome.

The V call is TRBV7-2, the J call TRBJ1-1, with TRBD1 matching 7 bases. The J segment lost 1 base and the V segment lost 6 bases, leaving 8 bases of the junction unmatched. The length of the CDR3 is 15 residues. Germline V lookup: CDR1 SGHTA, CDR2 FQGNSA. CDR3 loop: CASSFIDRANTEAFF. CDR3 nucleotide sequence: TGTGCCAGCAGTTTTATCGACAGGGCGAACACTGAAGCTTTCTTT.

V gene TRBV7-9 combines with J gene TRBJ2-3; 12 bases line up with TRBD2. V was pared by 3 bases and J by 5 bases, with 9 bases of the junction left unmatched. The CDR3 contains 17 residues. Germline V gene lookup returns CDR1 SEHNR and CDR2 FQNEAQ (reference sequence). The CDR3 nucleotides are TGTGCCAGCAGCTTGAGACTAGCGGGAGTTGAGAGAGATACGCAGTATTTT. Amino acids: CASSLRLAGVERDTQYF.

V gene TRBV29-1 combines with J gene TRBJ1-1; D is uncertain. This CDR3 region has 11 residues. Germline-derived CDR1 and CDR2 are SQVTM and ANQGSEA. Trimming left V 0 bases short and J 7 bases short, with 6 bases between. DNA for the CDR3: TGCAGCGTTGAAGAACAGAGTGAAGCTTTCTTT. Its protein is CSVEEQSEAFF.

The sample holds one count of this clonotype. The rearrangement uses TRBV9 and TRBJ2-5; TRBD2 aligns across 10 bases. From germline, CDR1 is SGDLS and CDR2 YYNGEE. V gave up 2 bases and J gave up 5 bases; unmatched junction bases: 9. The CDR3 sequence is 16 residues long. The CDR3 DNA follows: TGTGCCAGCAGCGTCAGCGGGAGGGCCCAGGGGGAGACCCAGTACTTC. This codes for CASSVSGRAQGETQYF.

The rearrangement uses TRBV9 and TRBJ2-1; the D gene is possibly TRBD2 (5 bases). Trimming stripped 1 base from V and 6 bases from J, with 20 bases between. CDR3 length: 17 amino acids. CDR1 SGDLS and CDR2 YYNGEE come from the germline V gene. The CDR3: CASSVTPGGYPGNEQFF. Here the CDR3 DNA reads TGTGCCAGCAGCGTAACCCCGGGCGGGTATCCTGGCAATGAGCAGTTCTTC.

This chain connects TRBV12-3 or TRBV12-4 to TRBJ2-7; possible D gene TRBD1, 6 bases. This CDR3 has 12 amino acids. The ends were cut back, 5 bases at V and 4 bases at J, with 9 bases in the middle. The CDR3 loop reads CASSQQGYEQYF. The CDR3 bases are TGTGCCAGCAGTCAACAGGGTTACGAGCAGTACTTC.

In this sample, this clonotype turned up once. At one end the junction does not follow the germline gene, possibly because of a read error. The CDR3 DNA reads as TGTGCCAACTCACCCAATGGGGGAGTGGATGAGCAGTTCTTC. Translated: CANSPNGGVDEQFF. This sequence joins TRBV18 and TRBJ2-1, with D perhaps being TRBD1 or TRBD2 (5 bases each). The CDR3 covers 14 residues. In germline, CDR1 is KGHSH, CDR2 LQKENI.